This TCR beta chain was obtained from a study of CD4+ T cells in melanoma. Sequenced by immunoSEQ multiplex PCR; TCRdb stores in-frame clones only, minus some. Of 11,000 to 15,000 clones listed, about 60% are singletons. This clone was seen more than once but under ten times. The germline V gene has CDR1 SEHNR and CDR2 FQNEAQ (reference sequence). CDR3 length equals 13 residues. Trimming left V 0 bases short and J 4 bases short, with 6 bases between. Material for sequencing was cells from a culture (not recorded whether cultured in vitro). This sequence joins TRBV7-9 and TRBJ1-1; unclear D gene. The sequence was obtained from a human donor with melanoma. The CDR3 sequence: CASSLALGTEAFF. In nucleotides, the CDR3 is TGTGCCAGCAGCTTAGCGCTGGGCACTGAAGCTTTCTTT.